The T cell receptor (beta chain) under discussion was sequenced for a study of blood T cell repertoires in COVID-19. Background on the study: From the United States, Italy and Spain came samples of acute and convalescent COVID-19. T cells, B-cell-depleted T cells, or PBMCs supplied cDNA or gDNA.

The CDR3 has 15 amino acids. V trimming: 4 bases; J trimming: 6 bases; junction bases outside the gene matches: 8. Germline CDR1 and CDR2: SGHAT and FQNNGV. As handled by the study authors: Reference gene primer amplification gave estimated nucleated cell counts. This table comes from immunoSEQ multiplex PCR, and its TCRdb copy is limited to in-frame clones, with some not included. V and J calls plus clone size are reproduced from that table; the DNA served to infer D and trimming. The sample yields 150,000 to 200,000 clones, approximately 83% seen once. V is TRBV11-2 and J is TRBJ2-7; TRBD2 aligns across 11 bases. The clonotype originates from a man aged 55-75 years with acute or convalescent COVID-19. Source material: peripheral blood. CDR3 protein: CASSSLAGGPFEQYF. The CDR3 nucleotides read TGTGCCAGCAGCTCCTTAGCGGGAGGGCCCTTCGAGCAGTACTTC.